This TCR beta chain came from a study of blood T cell repertoires in COVID-19. Whole-study context: Sites across the United States, Italy and Spain contributed samples from acute and convalescent COVID-19. PBMCs, B-cell-depleted T cells, or T cells were the source of the cDNA or gDNA that made up the material.

Per the original methods: Estimates of nucleated cell counts were drawn from the amplification of reference gene primers. Some clones are missing from TCRdb's copy, which holds only in-frame ones; the method was immunoSEQ multiplex PCR. For V, J and clone size, that table is used; D and trimming come from the DNA. The data hold about 150,000 clones, with about four fifths observed a single time. The CDR3 spans 11 residues. V lost 4 bases, J lost 14 bases, and 1 base stayed unmatched. Germline lookup yields CDR1 SGHDT and CDR2 YYEEEE. The genes are TRBV5-6 and TRBJ2-1, with TRBD2 identical over 12 bases. What was sequenced was peripheral blood. The source of this sequence is a man aged 55 to 70 with acute or convalescent COVID-19. CDR3: CASSGLAGKFF. The CDR3 DNA is TGTGCCAGCAGCGGACTAGCGGGAAAGTTCTTC.